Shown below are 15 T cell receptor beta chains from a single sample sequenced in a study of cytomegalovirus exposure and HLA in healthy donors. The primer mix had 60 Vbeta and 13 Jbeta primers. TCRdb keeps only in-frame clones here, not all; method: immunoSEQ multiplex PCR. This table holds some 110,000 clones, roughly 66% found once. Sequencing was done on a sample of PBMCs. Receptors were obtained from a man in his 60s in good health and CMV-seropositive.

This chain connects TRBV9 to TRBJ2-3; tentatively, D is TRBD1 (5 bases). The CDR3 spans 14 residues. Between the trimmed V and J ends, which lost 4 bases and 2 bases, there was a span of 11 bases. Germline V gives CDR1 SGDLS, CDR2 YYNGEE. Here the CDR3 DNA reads TGTGCCAGCAGCAATATGGACAACACAGATACGCAGTATTTT. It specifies CASSNMDNTDTQYF.

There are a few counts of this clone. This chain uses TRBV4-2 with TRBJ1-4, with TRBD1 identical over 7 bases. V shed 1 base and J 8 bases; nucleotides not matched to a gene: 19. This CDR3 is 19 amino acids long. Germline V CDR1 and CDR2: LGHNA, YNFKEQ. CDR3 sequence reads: CASSQAPAPTGTPREKLFF. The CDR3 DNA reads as TGTGCCAGCAGCCAAGCCCCCGCGCCGACAGGGACCCCACGCGAAAAACTGTTTTTT.

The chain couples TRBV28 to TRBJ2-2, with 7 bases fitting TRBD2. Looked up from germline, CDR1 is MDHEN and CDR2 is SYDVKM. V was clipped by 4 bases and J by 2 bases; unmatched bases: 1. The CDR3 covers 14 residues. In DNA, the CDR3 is TGTGCCAGCAGTTGGGGGGGAAACACCGGGGAGCTGTTTTTT. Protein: CASSWGGNTGELFF. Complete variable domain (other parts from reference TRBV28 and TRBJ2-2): DVKVTQSSRYLVKRTGEKVFLECVQDMDHENMFWYRQDPGLGLRLIYFSYDVKMKEKGDIPEGYSVSREKKERFSLILESASTNQTSMYLCASSWGGNTGELFFGEGSRLTVL.

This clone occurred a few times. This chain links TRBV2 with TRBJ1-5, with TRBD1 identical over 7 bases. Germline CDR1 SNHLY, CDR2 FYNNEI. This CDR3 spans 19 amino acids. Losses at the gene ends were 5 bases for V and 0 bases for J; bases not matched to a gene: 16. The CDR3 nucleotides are TGTGCCAGCAGTTCTCCCCCCCCCGGGACAGTCGATAGCAATCAGCCCCAGCATTTT. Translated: CASSSPPPGTVDSNQPQHF.

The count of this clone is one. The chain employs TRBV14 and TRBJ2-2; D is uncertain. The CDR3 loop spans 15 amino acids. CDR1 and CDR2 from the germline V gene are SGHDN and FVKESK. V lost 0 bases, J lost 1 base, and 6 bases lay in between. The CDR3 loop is CASSQEWRNTGELFF. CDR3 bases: TGTGCCAGCAGCCAAGAATGGAGGAACACCGGGGAGCTGTTTTTT.

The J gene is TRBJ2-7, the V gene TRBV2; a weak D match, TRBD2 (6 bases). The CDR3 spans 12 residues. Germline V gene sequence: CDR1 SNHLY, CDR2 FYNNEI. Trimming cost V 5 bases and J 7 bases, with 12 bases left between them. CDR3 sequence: CASSYTGGEQYF. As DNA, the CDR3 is TGTGCCAGCAGTTACACCGGAGGGGAGCAGTACTTC.

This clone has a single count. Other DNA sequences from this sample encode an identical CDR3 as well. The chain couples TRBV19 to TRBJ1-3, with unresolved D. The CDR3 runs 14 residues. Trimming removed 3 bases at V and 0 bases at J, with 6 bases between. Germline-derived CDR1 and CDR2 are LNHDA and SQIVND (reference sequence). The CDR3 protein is CASSIRDSGNTIYF. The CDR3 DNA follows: TGTGCCAGTAGTATCCGGGACTCTGGAAACACCATATATTTT.

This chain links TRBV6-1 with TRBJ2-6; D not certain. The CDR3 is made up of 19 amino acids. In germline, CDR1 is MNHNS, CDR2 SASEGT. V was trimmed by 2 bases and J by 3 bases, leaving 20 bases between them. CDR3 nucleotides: TGTGCCAGCAGTGAACGGCCAGCGAGCCCCTTCGGTGGGGCCAACGTCCTGACTTTC. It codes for CASSERPASPFGGANVLTF.

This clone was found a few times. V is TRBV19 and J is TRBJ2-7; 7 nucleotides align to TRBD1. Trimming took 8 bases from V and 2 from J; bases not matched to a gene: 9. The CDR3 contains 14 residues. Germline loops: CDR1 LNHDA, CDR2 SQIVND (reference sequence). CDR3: CASRDRAATYEQYF. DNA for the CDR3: TGTGCCAGTCGCGACAGGGCCGCGACCTACGAGCAGTACTTC.

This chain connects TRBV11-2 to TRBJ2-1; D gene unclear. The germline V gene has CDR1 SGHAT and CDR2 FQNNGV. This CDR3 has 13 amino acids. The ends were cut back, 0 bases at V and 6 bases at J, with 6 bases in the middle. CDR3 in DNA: TGTGCCAGCAGCTTAGACAGGATCAATGAGCAGTTCTTC. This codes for CASSLDRINEQFF.

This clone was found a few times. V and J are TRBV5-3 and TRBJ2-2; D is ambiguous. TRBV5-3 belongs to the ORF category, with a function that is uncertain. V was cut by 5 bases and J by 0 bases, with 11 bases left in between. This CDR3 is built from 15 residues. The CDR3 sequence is CARRVRRSNTGELFF. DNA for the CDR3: TGTGCCAGAAGGGTCCGGCGGTCGAACACCGGGGAGCTGTTTTTT.

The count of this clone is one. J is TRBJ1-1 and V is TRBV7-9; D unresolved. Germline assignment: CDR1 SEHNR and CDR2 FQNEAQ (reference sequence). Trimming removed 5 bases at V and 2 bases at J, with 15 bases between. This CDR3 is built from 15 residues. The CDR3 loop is CASSPPGQSNTEAFF. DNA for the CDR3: TGTGCCAGCAGCCCCCCTGGGCAGTCTAACACTGAAGCTTTCTTT.

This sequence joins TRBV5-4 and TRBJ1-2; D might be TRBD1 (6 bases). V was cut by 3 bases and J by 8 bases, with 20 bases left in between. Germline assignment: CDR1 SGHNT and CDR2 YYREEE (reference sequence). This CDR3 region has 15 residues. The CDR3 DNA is TGTGCCAGCAGCTCCCCCTCGGGGGGGCTAGGCGGCTACACCTTC. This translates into CASSSPSGGLGGYTF.

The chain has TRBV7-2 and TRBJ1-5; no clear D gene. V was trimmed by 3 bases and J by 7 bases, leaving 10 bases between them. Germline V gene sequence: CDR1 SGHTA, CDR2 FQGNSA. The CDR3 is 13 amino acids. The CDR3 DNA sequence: TGTGCCAGCAGCTTGGGTGGTAGCCAGCCCCAGCATTTT. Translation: CASSLGGSQPQHF.

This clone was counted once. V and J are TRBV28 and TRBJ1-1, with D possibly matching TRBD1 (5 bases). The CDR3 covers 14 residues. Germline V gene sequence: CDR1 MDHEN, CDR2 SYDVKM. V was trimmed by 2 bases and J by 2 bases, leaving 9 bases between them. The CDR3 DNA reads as TGTGCCAGCAGTTTAATAGGGGTAAACACTGAAGCTTTCTTT. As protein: CASSLIGVNTEAFF. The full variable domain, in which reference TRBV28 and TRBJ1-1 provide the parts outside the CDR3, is DVKVTQSSRYLVKRTGEKVFLECVQDMDHENMFWYRQDPGLGLRLIYFSYDVKMKEKGDIPEGYSVSREKKERFSLILESASTNQTSMYLCASSLIGVNTEAFFGQGTRLTVV.